Shown below are 26 T cell receptor beta chains from a single sample sequenced in a study of OX40 agonist ivuxolimab in advanced cancers. The protocol was immunoSEQ multiplex PCR, while the TCRdb copy is restricted to in-frame clones and leaves out a portion. This sample has tens of thousands of clones, with approximately 90% found just once. This sample comprised CD4+ or CD8+ T cells sorted from blood, obtained in a trial of the OX40 agonist ivuxolimab. The receptors stem from an adult with an advanced solid tumor such as melanoma, head and neck, liver or kidney cancer.

This chain connects TRBV11-3 to TRBJ2-7, with D unclear. Germline values: CDR1 SGHNT, CDR2 YENEEA. V shed 3 bases and J shed 7 bases, with 7 bases lying between them. CDR3 length: 11 residues. The CDR3 is CASSLQGEQYF. As DNA, the CDR3 is TGTGCCAGCAGCTTGCAAGGGGAGCAGTACTTC.

The rearrangement links TRBV5-6 to TRBJ2-4, with 8 bases matching TRBD2. V was clipped by 1 base and J by 5 bases; unmatched bases: 2. Looked up from germline, CDR1 is SGHDT and CDR2 is YYEEEE. The CDR3 is made up of 14 amino acids. The CDR3 DNA reads TGTGCCAGCAGCTTGCGGGGGGGCGAAAACATTCAGTACTTC. Translation gives CASSLRGGENIQYF.

The chain joins TRBV28 to TRBJ2-3; 9 nucleotides align to TRBD1. The junction had 7 bases not matched to a gene; V was cut back by 5 bases and J by 4 bases. The CDR3 spans 15 residues. Germline assignment: CDR1 MDHEN and CDR2 SYDVKM. CDR3 in amino acids: CASSLVQGASDTQYF. The CDR3 DNA reads as TGTGCCAGCAGTCTCGTACAGGGGGCTTCAGATACGCAGTATTTT.

The chain employs TRBV27 and TRBJ1-2; D is undetermined. The CDR3 has 12 residues. Germline V gene lookup returns CDR1 MNHEY and CDR2 SMNVEV (reference sequence). CDR3 nucleotides: TGTGGTGAGAGGAGTGACCGCTATGGCTACACCTTC. Its protein product is CGERSDRYGYTF.

This clone was seen a single time. V and J are TRBV5-1 and TRBJ2-3; perhaps TRBD1 as D (6 bases). Germline CDR1 and CDR2: SGHRS and YFSETQ. Trimming left V 7 bases short and J 3 bases short, with 15 bases between. CDR3 length: 14 amino acids. DNA for the CDR3: TGCGCCAGCTCCTGGGGGCCAGGGACAGATACGCAGTATTTT. It translates to CASSWGPGTDTQYF. The entire variable domain, with the rest obtained from reference TRBV5-1 and TRBJ2-3, is as follows: KAGVTQTPRYLIKTRGQQVTLSCSPISGHRSVSWYQQTPGQGLQFLFEYFSETQRNKGNFPGRFSGRQFSNSRSEMNVSTLELGDSALYLCASSWGPGTDTQYFGPGTRLTVL.

The chain employs TRBV10-3 and TRBJ2-3; D gene uncertain. The germline gives CDR1 ENHRY, CDR2 SYGVKD. Trimming left V 0 bases short and J 0 bases short, with 10 bases between. The CDR3 sequence is 16 residues long. CDR3 protein: CAISESSLSSTDTQYF. The CDR3 DNA reads as TGTGCCATCAGTGAGTCGTCATTATCTAGCACAGATACGCAGTATTTT.

V gene TRBV7-8 combines with J gene TRBJ1-3; the D gene is possibly TRBD1 (6 bases). Germline CDR1 is SGHVS and CDR2 is FQNEAQ. V lost 5 bases to trimming and J lost 0 bases, with 14 bases between them. This CDR3 is built from 16 residues. The DNA of the CDR3 is TGTGCCAGCAGCCCCCGGGAGGGGGGCTCTGGAAACACCATATATTTT. The encoded protein is CASSPREGGSGNTIYF. The complete variable domain, with remaining parts taken from reference TRBV7-8 and TRBJ1-3, reads GAGVSQSPRYKVAKRGQDVALRCDPISGHVSLFWYQQALGQGPEFLTYFQNEAQLDKSGLPSDRFFAERPEGSVSTLKIQRTQQEDSAVYLCASSPREGGSGNTIYFGEGSWLTVV.

This clone was seen only once. The V gene is TRBV9, the J gene TRBJ2-7; D is unclear. The CDR3 consists of 13 residues. V lost 0 bases and J 0 bases, leaving 4 bases between the germline ends. CDR1 is SGDLS, CDR2 YYNGEE, per germline. CDR3 nucleotide sequence: TGTGCCAGCAGCGTAGGACCCTCCTACGAGCAGTACTTC. This encodes CASSVGPSYEQYF.

This clone appeared a single time. V is TRBV18 and J is TRBJ2-7; TRBD1 aligns across 8 bases. The V gene's germline CDR1 is KGHSH and CDR2 LQKENI. V was clipped by 3 bases and J by 0 bases; unmatched bases: 4. The CDR3 covers 15 residues. The CDR3: CASSPGQANSYEQYF. In DNA form, the CDR3 reads TGTGCCAGCTCACCGGGACAGGCCAACTCCTACGAGCAGTACTTC.

The chain couples TRBV18 to TRBJ1-1; TRBD1 matches at 7 bases. Germline CDR1 is KGHSH and CDR2 is LQKENI. The CDR3 length is 15 residues. J gave up 4 bases and V 2 bases, and 7 bases lay outside the gene matches. CDR3 in amino acids: CASSPRTGERTEAFF. The CDR3 DNA is TGTGCCAGCTCACCAAGAACAGGGGAGCGCACTGAAGCTTTCTTT.

The rearrangement joins TRBV5-4 to TRBJ2-7; weak D call: TRBD2 (6 bases). The germline V gene has CDR1 SGHNT and CDR2 YYREEE (reference sequence). The CDR3 totals 14 residues. Trimming left V 3 bases short and J 3 bases short, with 13 bases between. Here the CDR3 reads CASSSSRRDYEQYF. The CDR3 coding sequence is TGTGCCAGCAGCTCTTCTCGGAGGGACTACGAGCAGTACTTC.

This clone was counted ten times or more. The gene calls are TRBV5-1 and TRBJ1-1; D gene uncertain. This CDR3 has 13 residues. CDR1 and CDR2 from the germline V gene are SGHRS and YFSETQ. V shed 4 bases and J shed 1 base, with 8 bases lying between them. CDR3 nucleotides: TGCGCCAGCAGCGGTCAGACGAACACTGAAGCTTTCTTT. It specifies CASSGQTNTEAFF.

The chain has TRBV18 and TRBJ2-3; D remains ambiguous. Germline V gene data show CDR1 as KGHSH and CDR2 as LQKENI. The CDR3 spans 15 residues. Deletions cut 6 bases from V and 2 bases from J, with 15 bases between. The CDR3 DNA reads TGTGCCAGCTCCGCATCGGATAGCACCACAGATACGCAGTATTTT. Its translation: CASSASDSTTDTQYF.

V and J are TRBV11-3 and TRBJ2-3; 7 nucleotides line up with TRBD1. The CDR3 has 11 residues. With 5 bases clipped from V and 9 bases from J, the junction kept 2 bases outside the gene matches. Germline CDR1 SGHNT, CDR2 YENEEA. The CDR3: CASSRDSTQYF. Written as DNA, the CDR3 is TGTGCCAGCAGCCGGGACAGCACGCAGTATTTT.

V usage is TRBV7-2 and J usage is TRBJ1-1; D is uncertain. The CDR3 is 14 amino acids. The V end lost 5 bases, the J end lost 0 bases, and 10 bases lay between the germline ends. The V gene's germline CDR1 is SGHTA and CDR2 FQGNSA. The CDR3 region is CASSRGPMNTEAFF. For the CDR3, the DNA is TGTGCCAGCAGCCGCGGACCGATGAACACTGAAGCTTTCTTT.

The chain joins TRBV11-3 to TRBJ2-2, with TRBD1 as a possible D gene (7 bases). V lost 6 bases and J 6 bases, leaving 17 bases between the germline ends. The CDR3 is 15 residues long. CDR1 is SGHNT and CDR2 is YENEEA in the germline V gene. CDR3 residues: CASSPGGSGAGELFF. For the CDR3, the DNA is TGTGCCAGCAGTCCAGGGGGGTCTGGGGCCGGGGAGCTGTTTTTT.

The V call is TRBV18, the J call TRBJ2-1, with D perhaps assigned TRBD1 or TRBD2 (6 bases each). Trimming stripped 8 bases from V and 10 bases from J, with 24 bases between. The V gene's germline CDR1 is KGHSH and CDR2 LQKENI. CDR3 length: 15 residues. The CDR3 region is CASRKTGHTSQEQFF. The CDR3 nucleotides read TGTGCCAGCCGCAAGACAGGACATACTAGCCAAGAGCAGTTCTTC.

The gene calls are TRBV6-1 and TRBJ2-3; D possibly corresponds to TRBD2 (5 bases). V dropped 7 bases and J dropped 7 bases, with 18 bases sitting between them. This CDR3 region has 14 residues. Germline loops: CDR1 MNHNS, CDR2 SASEGT. The CDR3 protein is CASIRGPLSYTQYF. The CDR3 DNA reads TGTGCCAGCATTCGAGGGCCCTTATCGTATACGCAGTATTTT.

The chain carries TRBV19 and TRBJ2-3; the match to TRBD2 covers 10 bases. This CDR3 spans 17 amino acids. Germline lookup yields CDR1 LNHDA and CDR2 SQIVND (reference sequence). The J segment lost 2 bases and the V segment lost 4 bases, leaving 9 bases of the junction unmatched. The CDR3 here is CASSRTSGSSSTDTQYF. CDR3 sequence (DNA): TGTGCCAGTAGTAGGACTAGCGGAAGCTCTTCCACAGATACGCAGTATTTT. Full variable domain (outside the CDR3, taken from reference TRBV19 and TRBJ2-3): DGGITQSPKYLFRKEGQNVTLSCEQNLNHDAMYWYRQDPGQGLRLIYYSQIVNDFQKGDIAEGYSVSREKKESFPLTVTSAQKNPTAFYLCASSRTSGSSSTDTQYFGPGTRLTVL.

J is TRBJ2-1 and V is TRBV5-6, with 9 bases matching TRBD2. The germline gives CDR1 SGHDT, CDR2 YYEEEE. The CDR3 totals 14 residues. The V and J ends lost 4 bases and 15 bases, in that order; junction bases with no gene match: 14. In DNA, the CDR3 is TGTGCCAGCAGCGTTACTCTTTATAGCGGGAGTACGTTCTTC. This translates into CASSVTLYSGSTFF.

The J gene is TRBJ2-3, the V gene TRBV9, with D perhaps matching TRBD2 (5 bases). Germline CDR1 and CDR2: SGDLS and YYNGEE. This CDR3 has 15 amino acids. V was shortened by 0 bases and J by 5 bases, with 13 bases between the two germline ends. The CDR3 nucleotides read TGTGCCAGCAGCGTAGCGGTGGGAGAGGGAGATACGCAGTATTTT. Its translation: CASSVAVGEGDTQYF.

This clone was found once. J is TRBJ2-2 and V is TRBV10-1; D is uncertain. V lost 5 bases and J lost 6, with 13 bases in between. Germline CDR1 is WNHNN and CDR2 is SYGVQD (reference sequence). The CDR3 has 14 residues. Here the CDR3 reads CASSWTQGAGELFF. In DNA form, the CDR3 reads TGCGCCAGCAGTTGGACCCAAGGAGCCGGGGAGCTGTTTTTT.

The chain uses TRBV4-1 and TRBJ2-7, with unresolved D. The CDR3 length is 14 residues. CDR1 and CDR2 from the germline V gene are MGHRA and YSYEKL. With 0 bases removed from V and 6 bases from J, the gap between germline ends came to 12 bases. The CDR3 sequence: CASSQDPYLSEQYF. Here the CDR3 DNA reads TGCGCCAGCAGCCAAGACCCCTACCTCAGCGAGCAGTACTTC.

The V and J genes are TRBV20-1 and TRBJ1-1; tentatively, D is TRBD1 (5 bases). Germline-derived CDR1 and CDR2 are DFQATT and SNEGSKA (reference sequence). This CDR3 is 11 amino acids long. Trimming removed 3 bases at V and 12 bases at J, with 14 bases between. In DNA form, the CDR3 reads TGCAGTGCTAGGCCCGGGACGAGTTCTTTCTTT. It yields the protein CSARPGTSSFF.

The gene calls are TRBV25-1 and TRBJ2-7, with 7 bases lining up with TRBD1. The CDR3 consists of 15 residues. In germline, CDR1 is MGHDK, CDR2 SYGVNS. The V and J ends lost 4 bases and 1 base, in that order; junction bases with no gene match: 7. The CDR3 sequence: CASSGRDSQSYEQYF. The CDR3 DNA reads as TGTGCCAGCAGTGGCCGGGACAGTCAATCCTACGAGCAGTACTTC.

The chain combines TRBV4-1 with TRBJ2-3, with D unresolved. Germline V lookup: CDR1 MGHRA, CDR2 YSYEKL. V was clipped by 0 bases and J by 0 bases, with 13 bases between them. The CDR3 totals 17 residues. The CDR3: CASSQDRQAASTDTQYF. The CDR3 DNA sequence: TGCGCCAGCAGCCAAGATAGACAAGCAGCTAGCACAGATACGCAGTATTTT.